What follows are 23 T cell receptor beta chains derived from one specimen sequenced in a study of blood T cell repertoires in COVID-19. Generated by immunoSEQ multiplex PCR, the TCRdb table keeps only in-frame clones and is missing some. The sample records 250,000 or so clones, 90% being singletons. Sequenced sample: peripheral blood. All receptors derive from an older woman with COVID-19, enrolled during active disease.

The J gene is TRBJ2-7, the V gene TRBV7-3; 8 positions match TRBD2. Per germline, CDR1 SGHTA and CDR2 FQGTGA. V shed 5 bases and J 3 bases; nucleotides not matched to a gene: 9. The CDR3 length is 15 residues. For the CDR3, the DNA is TGTGCCAGCAGCCCCTCCGAGCGGGGGATCTACGAGCAGTACTTC. Translating it yields CASSPSERGIYEQYF.

The gene calls are TRBV6-2 or TRBV6-3 and TRBJ1-4; 8 bases map to TRBD1. The length of the CDR3 is 14 residues. The germline V gene encodes CDR1 MNHEY and CDR2 SVGEGT. The ends lost 4 bases at V and 5 bases at J; junction bases unmatched: 3. The CDR3 DNA is TGTGCCAGCAGTTCCAGGGGGCCCAATGAAAAACTGTTTTTT. Translated: CASSSRGPNEKLFF.

The V call is TRBV5-1, the J call TRBJ2-1; D may be TRBD2 (5 bases). This CDR3 has 16 amino acids. The germline V gene encodes CDR1 SGHRS and CDR2 YFSETQ. Trimming took 3 bases from V and 6 from J, leaving 19 bases between them. As DNA, the CDR3 is TGCGCCAGCAGCTCTGCCCCGGGATCTCGAGGCAATGAGCAGTTCTTC. It encodes CASSSAPGSRGNEQFF.

The V and J genes are TRBV4-2 and TRBJ1-1; D perhaps matches TRBD1 (5 bases). CDR3 length: 18 amino acids. Germline V CDR1 and CDR2: LGHNA, YNFKEQ. V was pared by 2 bases and J by 0 bases, with 19 bases between. In DNA, the CDR3 is TGTGCCAGCAGCCAACAAGGACCCCCCGCGACAGTGAACACTGAAGCTTTCTTT. This encodes CASSQQGPPATVNTEAFF.

The chain couples TRBV11-3 to TRBJ2-5, with 10 bases matching TRBD2. J lost 2 bases, V lost 4 bases, and 7 bases had no gene match. The CDR3 contains 16 residues. Germline V gene sequence: CDR1 SGHNT, CDR2 YENEEA. CDR3 sequence: CASSYGSSGGQETQYF. Here the CDR3 DNA reads TGTGCCAGCAGCTACGGGTCTAGCGGGGGTCAAGAGACCCAGTACTTC.

The J gene is TRBJ2-5, the V gene TRBV6-2 or TRBV6-3; D is undetermined. The CDR3 loop spans 13 amino acids. V was cut by 2 bases and J by 7 bases, with 11 bases left in between. Germline V lookup: CDR1 MNHEY, CDR2 SVGEGT. The CDR3: CASSYDLGGTQYF. For the CDR3, the DNA is TGTGCCAGCAGTTACGATCTCGGTGGGACCCAGTACTTC.

This clone was detected only a few times. An end of the junction does not agree with germline; a read error may underlie this. This chain joins TRBV7-8 and TRBJ1-1, with 9 bases fitting TRBD1. This CDR3 region has 16 residues. From germline, CDR1 is SGHVS and CDR2 FQNEAQ. DNA of the CDR3: TGTGCCAGCAGTTTAGGACAGGGGATTAAGAACACTGAAGCTTTCTTT. Residues: CASSLGQGIKNTEAFF.

The rearrangement links TRBV7-9 to TRBJ2-3, with D possibly TRBD2 on 5 matching bases. With 2 bases removed from V and 4 bases from J, the gap between germline ends came to 10 bases. Germline V gene sequence: CDR1 SEHNR, CDR2 FQNEAQ (reference sequence). The CDR3 runs 14 residues. DNA of the CDR3: TGTGCCAGCAGCTTAAGCGGCGAGGCAGATACGCAGTATTTT. Translating gives CASSLSGEADTQYF.

The chain employs TRBV7-2 and TRBJ1-2, with D maybe TRBD1 (6 bases). Trimming removed 5 bases at V and 4 bases at J, with 14 bases between. CDR3 size: 14 residues. The germline gives CDR1 SGHTA, CDR2 FQGNSA. The CDR3 region has the DNA TGTGCCAGCAGCGTTATAACAGGGCCCTATGGCTACACCTTC. Protein sequence: CASSVITGPYGYTF.

This rearrangement joins TRBV7-2 to TRBJ1-1; TRBD1 matches at 9 bases. J was trimmed by 4 bases and V by 2 bases; bases with no gene match: 5. The CDR3 loop spans 15 amino acids. Germline V gene sequence: CDR1 SGHTA, CDR2 FQGNSA. The CDR3 nucleotides read TGTGCCAGCAGCTTATTACAGGGGGCAGGCACTGAAGCTTTCTTT. Its protein is CASSLLQGAGTEAFF.

The chain has TRBV7-9 and TRBJ1-6, with a tentative D call TRBD1 (6 bases). Between the trimmed V and J ends, which lost 5 bases and 7 bases, there was a span of 12 bases. CDR1 SEHNR and CDR2 FQNEAQ come from the germline V gene (reference sequence). The CDR3 has 14 amino acids. The DNA for the CDR3 is TGTGCCAGCAGCCTACTACAGGGAAATTCACCCCTCCACTTT. It translates to CASSLLQGNSPLHF.

The chain joins TRBV2 to TRBJ2-7; TRBD1 matches 9 bases. The V segment lost 7 bases and the J segment 3 bases; nucleotides outside the gene matches: 13. Looked up from germline, CDR1 is SNHLY and CDR2 is FYNNEI. The CDR3 is 16 amino acids. DNA of the CDR3: TGTGCCAGCAAAAATACAGGGGGCGAGGGAATCTACGAGCAGTACTTC. The encoded protein is CASKNTGGEGIYEQYF.

This clone showed up just once. V gene TRBV10-3 combines with J gene TRBJ2-5, with 12 bases fitting TRBD2. This CDR3 region has 16 residues. After removal of 5 bases from V and 5 bases from J, the junction contained 9 bases not matched to a gene. Germline V gene sequence: CDR1 ENHRY, CDR2 SYGVKD. For the CDR3, the DNA is TGTGCCATCAGTTCGCGACTAGCGGGGGATGGGGAGACCCAGTACTTC. It codes for CAISSRLAGDGETQYF.

This clone showed up just once. The V call is TRBV7-6, the J call TRBJ1-1; 7 bases are shared with TRBD1. Germline V gives CDR1 SGHVS, CDR2 FNYEAQ. The CDR3 extends over 16 amino acids. Germline trimming cut 1 base from V and 3 bases from J; bases unmatched to any gene: 8. This CDR3 is CASSLGDRAWDTEAFF. DNA for the CDR3: TGTGCCAGCAGCTTAGGTGACAGGGCTTGGGACACTGAAGCTTTCTTT.

CDR3 sequence reads: CASSLRDRRLFF. Here the CDR3 DNA reads TGTGCCAGCAGTCTCCGGGACAGGCGTTTGTTCTTC. The chain is built from TRBV12-3 or TRBV12-4 and TRBJ2-1, with 8 bases lining up with TRBD1. This CDR3 comprises 12 residues. Trimming took 5 bases from V and 15 from J; bases not matched to a gene: 9.

V usage is TRBV18 and J usage is TRBJ1-5; TRBD1 is a possible D gene (6 bases). This CDR3 is 16 amino acids long. V lost 3 bases and J 5 bases, leaving 17 bases between the germline ends. CDR1 KGHSH and CDR2 LQKENI come from the germline V gene. The chain's CDR3 is CASSPGTGKSDQPQHF. As DNA, the CDR3 is TGTGCCAGCTCACCGGGAACAGGGAAAAGTGATCAGCCCCAGCATTTT.

The rearrangement links TRBV6-5 to TRBJ2-2, with 8 bases matching TRBD2. V gave up 6 bases and J gave up 3 bases; unmatched junction bases: 6. CDR1 and CDR2 (germline): MNHEY, SVGAGI. This CDR3 region has 15 residues. The CDR3 nucleotides read TGTGCCAGCAGAACAGGACTAGCCGACACCGGGGAGCTGTTTTTT. It codes for CASRTGLADTGELFF.

The rearrangement joins TRBV12-2 to TRBJ1-1; TRBD1 is taken as the D call from the table, unchecked against the DNA. TRBV12-2 is tagged as a pseudogene. The CDR3 loop spans 15 amino acids. The CDR3 sequence: CASRFRPDRNTEAFF. The CDR3 DNA sequence: TGTGCAAGTCGGTTTCGCCCCGACAGGAACACTGAAGCTTTCTTT.

V and J are TRBV9 and TRBJ2-6; no clear D gene. The germline V and J ends were trimmed by 1 base and 1 base, with 9 bases remaining between them. Looked up from germline, CDR1 is SGDLS and CDR2 is YYNGEE. The CDR3 has 16 residues. The CDR3 nucleotides read TGTGCCAGCAGCGTACACAGTACGTCTGGGGCCAACGTCCTGACTTTC. This codes for CASSVHSTSGANVLTF.

The rearrangement joins TRBV6-1 to TRBJ2-7, with D unresolved. This CDR3 is 15 amino acids long. Trimming cost V 2 bases and J 0 bases, with 11 bases left between them. The germline V gene encodes CDR1 MNHNS and CDR2 SASEGT. The CDR3 DNA sequence: TGTGCCAGCAGTGAACTGTCAGTAAGCTCCTACGAGCAGTACTTC. It yields the protein CASSELSVSSYEQYF.

The rearrangement uses TRBV11-3 and TRBJ1-6; possibly TRBD1 for D (6 bases). This CDR3 region has 18 residues. The germline V and J ends were trimmed by 1 base and 2 bases, with 15 bases remaining between them. In germline, CDR1 is SGHNT, CDR2 YENEEA. CDR3 nucleotide sequence: TGTGCCAGCAGCTTAGCCACTCTGAGGGACACCTATAATTCACCCCTCCACTTT. Translated, it gives CASSLATLRDTYNSPLHF.

With regard to this clone: The identical CDR3 is also encoded by other nucleotide sequences in the sample. This chain joins TRBV29-1 and TRBJ2-2; D is ambiguous. V shed 6 bases and J shed 0 bases, with 2 bases lying between them. The CDR3 runs 11 residues. The germline V gene encodes CDR1 SQVTM and CDR2 ANQGSEA. In nucleotides, the CDR3 is TGCAGCGTCGCGAACACCGGGGAGCTGTTTTTT. As protein: CSVANTGELFF.

This chain connects TRBV6-1 to TRBJ1-1; 8 bases fit TRBD1. The CDR3 totals 19 residues. Looked up from germline, CDR1 is MNHNS and CDR2 is SASEGT. The V gene end was trimmed by 3 bases and the J gene end by 1 base; junction bases not matched to a gene: 16. The CDR3 spells CASSDRTGRRMRGNTEAFF. In DNA form, the CDR3 reads TGTGCCAGCAGTGACAGGACAGGGAGGAGGATGCGAGGGAACACTGAAGCTTTCTTT.